This paragraph reports one TCR beta chain. This entry comes from a study of shared T cell receptors in the human thymus. Clones were sequenced by immunoSEQ multiplex PCR, and TCRdb holds only the in-frame ones, with some missing. The sample holds 540,000 or so clones, around 82% seen once. The CDR3 totals 17 residues. The germline gives CDR1 LNHDA, CDR2 SQIVND (reference sequence). The junction had 16 bases not matched to a gene; V was cut back by 6 bases and J by 6 bases. These data were also reused for a study on human thymus T cells. That publication notes: Corrective heart surgery yielded resections, and these provided the thymus tissue.

The source of this sequence is a boy less than two years old with a congenital heart defect. The chain uses TRBV19 and TRBJ2-1; the match to TRBD2 covers 8 bases. Sequencing was done on a sample of thymocytes. This chain's CDR3 is CASSRYPGLGSGNEQFF. In DNA, the CDR3 is TGTGCCAGTAGCCGATACCCGGGACTAGGTTCCGGCAATGAGCAGTTCTTC.